The entry below describes one T cell receptor (beta chain). The sample belongs to a study of control samples from healthy donors and cancer patients. The V and J ends lost 0 bases and 5 bases respectively, with 14 bases between them. The germline V gene encodes CDR1 MNHEY and CDR2 SMNVEV (reference sequence). The CDR3 is made up of 16 amino acids. The method was immunoSEQ multiplex PCR; TCRdb's version includes in-frame clones alone and lacks a portion of them. The data contain 50,000 to 55,000 clones, around 90% of them seen just once; the ten biggest clones take up around an eighth. This receptor was taken from a man in his 60s with head and neck cancer. Sequencing was done on a sample of PBMCs. This sequence joins TRBV27 and TRBJ2-1; no firm D call. Written as DNA, the CDR3 is TGTGCCAGCAGTTTATCGGCCAGCGAGTACCACAATGAGCAGTTCTTC. This gives the protein CASSLSASEYHNEQFF.